This record looks at one T cell receptor beta chain sequence and its context. This sample was taken from a study of control samples from healthy donors and cancer patients. Germline CDR1 LGHDT, CDR2 YNNKEL (reference sequence). Trimming shortened V by 0 bases and J by 8 bases, and 12 bases separated the two germline ends. This CDR3 is built from 14 residues. The repertoire was sequenced with immunoSEQ multiplex PCR; TCRdb's copy has only in-frame clones and lacks some. The sample consists of around 100,000 clones, around 90% of them appearing once. The rearrangement uses TRBV3-1 (or the pseudogene TRBV3-2) and TRBJ2-3; D ambiguous. This receptor was obtained from a man under 40 in good health. Material for sequencing was blood. The CDR3 sequence: CASSQEQIGGTQYF. In DNA form, the CDR3 reads TGTGCCAGCAGCCAAGAACAGATCGGCGGTACGCAGTATTTT.